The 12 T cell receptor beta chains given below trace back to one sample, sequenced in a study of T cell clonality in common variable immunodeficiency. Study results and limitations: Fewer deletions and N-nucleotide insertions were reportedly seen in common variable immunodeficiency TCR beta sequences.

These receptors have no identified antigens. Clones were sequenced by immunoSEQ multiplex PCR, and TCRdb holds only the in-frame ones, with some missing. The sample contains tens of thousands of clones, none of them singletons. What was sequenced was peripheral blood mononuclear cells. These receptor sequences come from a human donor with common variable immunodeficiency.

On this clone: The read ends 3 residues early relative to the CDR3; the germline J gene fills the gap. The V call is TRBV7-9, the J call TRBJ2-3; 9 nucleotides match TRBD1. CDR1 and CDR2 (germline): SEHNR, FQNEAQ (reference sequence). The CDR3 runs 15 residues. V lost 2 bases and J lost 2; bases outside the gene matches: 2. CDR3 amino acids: CASSLWTGDTDTQYF. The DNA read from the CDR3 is TGTGCCAGCAGCTTATGGACAGGGGACACAGATACG.

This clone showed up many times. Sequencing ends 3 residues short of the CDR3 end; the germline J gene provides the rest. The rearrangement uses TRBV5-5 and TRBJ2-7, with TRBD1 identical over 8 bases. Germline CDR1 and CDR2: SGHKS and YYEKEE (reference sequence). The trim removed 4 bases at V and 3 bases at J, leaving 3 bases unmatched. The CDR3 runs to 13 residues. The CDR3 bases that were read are TGTGCCAGCAGCCCAGGGGGCTACTACGAG. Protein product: CASSPGGYYE. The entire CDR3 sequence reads CASSPGGYYEQYF.

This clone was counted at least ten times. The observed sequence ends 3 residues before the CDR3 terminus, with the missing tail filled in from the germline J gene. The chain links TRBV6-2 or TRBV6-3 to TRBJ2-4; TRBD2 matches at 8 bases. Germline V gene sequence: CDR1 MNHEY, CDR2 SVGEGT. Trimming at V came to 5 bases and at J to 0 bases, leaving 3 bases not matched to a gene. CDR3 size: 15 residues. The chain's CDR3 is CASSPLAGAKNIQYF. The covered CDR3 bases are TGTGCCAGCAGTCCCCTAGCGGGAGCCAAAAACATT.

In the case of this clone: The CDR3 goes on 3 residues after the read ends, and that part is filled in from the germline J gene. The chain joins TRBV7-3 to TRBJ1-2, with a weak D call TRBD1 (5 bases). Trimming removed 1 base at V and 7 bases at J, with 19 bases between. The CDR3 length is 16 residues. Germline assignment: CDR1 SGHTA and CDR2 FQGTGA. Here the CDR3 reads CASSLIRGGNRLGYTF. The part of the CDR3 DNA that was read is TGTGCCAGCAGCTTAATCCGTGGGGGGAATCGGCTTGGC.

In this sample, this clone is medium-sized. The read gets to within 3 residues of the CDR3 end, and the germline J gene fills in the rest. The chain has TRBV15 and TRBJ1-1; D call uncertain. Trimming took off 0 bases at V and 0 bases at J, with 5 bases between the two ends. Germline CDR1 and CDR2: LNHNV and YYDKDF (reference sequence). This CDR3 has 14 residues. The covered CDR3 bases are TGTGCCACCAGCAGAGAAACGGTGAACACTGAA. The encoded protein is CATSRETVNTE. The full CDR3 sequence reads CATSRETVNTEAFF.

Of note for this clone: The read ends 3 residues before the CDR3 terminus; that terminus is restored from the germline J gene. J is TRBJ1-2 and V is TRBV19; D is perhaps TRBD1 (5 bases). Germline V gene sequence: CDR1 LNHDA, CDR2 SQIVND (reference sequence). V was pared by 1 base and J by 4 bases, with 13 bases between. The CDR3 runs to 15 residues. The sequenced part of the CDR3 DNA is TGTGCCAGTAGTATAGGGGTAAGGGGCTCCTATGGC. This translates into CASSIGVRGSYG. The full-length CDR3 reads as CASSIGVRGSYGYTF.

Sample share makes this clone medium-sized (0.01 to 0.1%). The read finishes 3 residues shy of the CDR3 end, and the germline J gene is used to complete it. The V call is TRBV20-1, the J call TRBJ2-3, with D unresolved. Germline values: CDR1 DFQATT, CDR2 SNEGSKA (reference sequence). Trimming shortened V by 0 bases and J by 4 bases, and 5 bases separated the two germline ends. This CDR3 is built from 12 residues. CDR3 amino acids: CSARDLPDTQYF. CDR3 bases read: TGCAGTGCTAGAGATCTCCCAGATACG.

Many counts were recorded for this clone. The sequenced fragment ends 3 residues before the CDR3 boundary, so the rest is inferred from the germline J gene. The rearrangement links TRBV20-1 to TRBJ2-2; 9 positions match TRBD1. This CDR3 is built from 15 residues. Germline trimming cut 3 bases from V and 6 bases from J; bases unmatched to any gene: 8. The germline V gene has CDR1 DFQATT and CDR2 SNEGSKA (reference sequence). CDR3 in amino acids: CSASTGTGYPGELFF. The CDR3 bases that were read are TGCAGTGCTAGCACCGGGACAGGGTATCCCGGGGAG.

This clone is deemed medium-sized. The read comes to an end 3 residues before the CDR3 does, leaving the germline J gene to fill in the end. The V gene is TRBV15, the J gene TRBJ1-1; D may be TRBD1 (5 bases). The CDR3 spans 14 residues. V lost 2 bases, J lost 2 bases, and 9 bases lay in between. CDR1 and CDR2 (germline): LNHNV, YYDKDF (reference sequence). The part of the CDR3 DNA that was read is TGTGCCACCAGCAGAACAGGAGATAACACTGAA. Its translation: CATSRTGDNTE. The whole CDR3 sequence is CATSRTGDNTEAFF. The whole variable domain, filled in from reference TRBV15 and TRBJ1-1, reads DAMVIQNPRYQVTQFGKPVTLSCSQTLNHNVMYWYQQKSSQAPKLLFHYYDKDFNNEADTPDNFQSRRPNTSFCFLDIRSPGLGDTAMYLCATSRTGDNTEAFFGQGTRLTVV.

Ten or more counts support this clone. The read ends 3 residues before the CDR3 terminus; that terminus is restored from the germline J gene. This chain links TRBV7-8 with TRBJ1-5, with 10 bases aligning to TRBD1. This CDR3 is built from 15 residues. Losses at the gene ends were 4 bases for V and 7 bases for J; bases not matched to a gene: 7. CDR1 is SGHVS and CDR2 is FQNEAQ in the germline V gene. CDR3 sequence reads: CASSSGDRGLQPQHF. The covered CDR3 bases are TGTGCCAGCAGCTCCGGGGACAGGGGACTACAGCCC.

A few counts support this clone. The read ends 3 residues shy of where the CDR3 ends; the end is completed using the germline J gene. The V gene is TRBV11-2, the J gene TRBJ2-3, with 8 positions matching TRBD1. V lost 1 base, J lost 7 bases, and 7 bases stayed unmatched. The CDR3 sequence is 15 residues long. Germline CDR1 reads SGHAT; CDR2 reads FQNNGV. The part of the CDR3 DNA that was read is TGTGCCAGCAGCTTAGGTGGGACAGGACTCCATACG. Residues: CASSLGGTGLHT. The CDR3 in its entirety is CASSLGGTGLHTQYF.

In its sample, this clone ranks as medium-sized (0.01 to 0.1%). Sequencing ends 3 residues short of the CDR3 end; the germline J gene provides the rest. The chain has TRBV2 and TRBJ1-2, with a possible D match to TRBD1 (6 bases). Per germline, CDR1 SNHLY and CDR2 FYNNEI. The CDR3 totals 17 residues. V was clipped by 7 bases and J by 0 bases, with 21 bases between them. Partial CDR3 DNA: TGTGCCAGCATGACTCCTCCGCTAAGGGGGACTAACTATGGC. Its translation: CASMTPPLRGTNYG. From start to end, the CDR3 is CASMTPPLRGTNYGYTF.